This is a list of T cell receptor beta chains from one sample in a study of shared clonotypes between healthy human individuals. Here immunoSEQ multiplex PCR was the method, and the copy in TCRdb shows in-frame clones only, minus some. This sample has some 2.3 million clones, with more than 85% found just once. The specimen was naive CD4+ T cells from PBMCs. The receptors derive from a man in his late teens or twenties in good health. Some clones in this sample may be carry-over from other donors' samples. Each CDR3 is given with its conserved first and last residue. A D gene is named only where the DNA matches it firmly. The size entry is marked missing in some rows and otherwise reads once, few, many or a size class.

D gene,J gene,V gene,clone size,CDR3 DNA,CDR3 protein
TRBD1,TRBJ1-2,TRBV27,once,TGTGCCAGCAGTTTAGGGTGGGGACAGGGTTTAGGCTACACCTTC,CASSLGWGQGLGYTF
NA,TRBJ1-2,TRBV6-1,NA,TGTGCCAGCAGTTCCGGGCACTATGGCTACACCTTC,CASSSGHYGYTF
TRBD1,TRBJ2-1,TRBV2,NA,TGTGCCAGCAGACCCAGGACAGGGGAGTCCTACAATGAGCAGTTCTTC,CASRPRTGESYNEQFF
NA,TRBJ2-1,TRBV28,NA,TGTGCCAGCAGTTTACGGGGCCGTGGGATCTTC,CASSLRGRGIF
NA,TRBJ1-5,TRBV2,NA,TGTGCCAGCAGTCCGGGGGCGGCAGGTTATCAGCCCCAGCATTTT,CASSPGAAGYQPQHF
NA,TRBJ1-4,TRBV6-1,NA,TGTGCCAGTACTCCGGGGCCCTTTAATGAAAAACTGTTTTTT,CASTPGPFNEKLFF
NA,TRBJ2-7,TRBV6-4,NA,TGTGCCAGCAGCTCCCTTAGCGGTCGTTCCCAGGGTAACTACGAGCAGTACTTC,CASSSLSGRSQGNYEQYF
TRBD1,TRBJ2-7,TRBV4-2,NA,TGTGCCAGCAGCCAAGAAAGGGGGCTCGGGACAGGGGCCCACGAGCAGTACTTC,CASSQERGLGTGAHEQYF
TRBD1,TRBJ2-7,TRBV7-2,NA,TGTGCCAGCAGCCTCGGACAGGTTCAAAACTCCTACGAGCAGTACTTC,CASSLGQVQNSYEQYF
NA,TRBJ1-4,TRBV19,NA,TGTGCCAGTAGTTCACAGGGATATGCAACTAATGAAAAACTGTTTTTT,CASSSQGYATNEKLFF
NA,TRBJ2-7,TRBV2,NA,TGTGCCAGCAGCGCACAGGGGGGAGGGACCTACGAGCAGTACTTC,CASSAQGGGTYEQYF
TRBD1,TRBJ2-1,TRBV10-3,NA,TGTGCCATCAGTGGAACCCAGGGGGTCCAATCCTACAATGAGCAGTTCTTC,CAISGTQGVQSYNEQFF
NA,TRBJ2-1,TRBV9,NA,TGTGCCAGCAGCGCCTGGAACAATGAGCAGTTCTTC,CASSAWNNEQFF
NA,TRBJ1-2,TRBV5-4,NA,TGTGCCAGCAGCTTGGGTGGACGTGACTATGGCTACACCTTC,CASSLGGRDYGYTF
NA,TRBJ1-3,TRBV30,NA,TGTGCCTGGAGATCCGCAGGGAACTCTGGAAACACCATATATTTT,CAWRSAGNSGNTIYF
NA,TRBJ2-7,TRBV7-9,NA,TGTGCCAGCAGCTTACCGGCAGTTTCCTACGAGCAGTACTTC,CASSLPAVSYEQYF
NA,TRBJ2-6,TRBV11-2,NA,TGTGCCAGCAGCCATATTCGGGACACCTCTGGGGCCAACGTCCTGACTTTC,CASSHIRDTSGANVLTF
NA,TRBJ2-3,TRBV4-1,NA,TGCGCCAGCAGCCTTTCGGGACTCCTCACAGATACGCAGTATTTT,CASSLSGLLTDTQYF
NA,TRBJ1-2,TRBV6-5,NA,TGTGCCAGCAGTTACGCAGGGAGGTATGGCTACACCTTC,CASSYAGRYGYTF
TRBD1,TRBJ1-5,TRBV28,NA,TGTGCCAGCAGTTTTGGTGGACAGGGAGGTCAGCCCCAGCATTTT,CASSFGGQGGQPQHF
NA,TRBJ2-1,TRBV9,NA,TGTGCCAGCAGCGTCAATAGGGGGAGACGCTCCTACAATGAGCAGTTCTTC,CASSVNRGRRSYNEQFF